These T cell receptor beta chains were read from a single sample in a study of OX40 agonist ivuxolimab in advanced cancers. TCRdb keeps only in-frame clones here, not all; method: immunoSEQ multiplex PCR. Among some 20,000 clones, roughly 72% were seen once, and the ten largest hold about a fifth. Source: CD4+ or CD8+ T cells sorted from blood, taken in a trial of the OX40 agonist ivuxolimab. These receptors were taken from an adult with an advanced solid tumor such as melanoma, head and neck, liver or kidney cancer. Each CDR3 is given with its conserved first and last residue. A D gene is named only where the DNA matches it firmly. For some rows the clone size is stated as once, few or many, or as a class when expanded; others skip it.

>TRBV11-1|15|TRBD2|TRBJ2-1|.
TGTGCCAGCAGCCGACAAGCGGGGGGACTCAATGAGCAGTTCTTC
CASSRQAGGLNEQFF
>TRBV27|15|TRBD1|TRBJ2-1|.
TGTGCCAGCAGTGCCGGGACAGGGGCGTTCAATGAGCAGTTCTTC
CASSAGTGAFNEQFF
>TRBV27|14|TRBD1|TRBJ1-5|.
TGTGCCAGCAGCCTAACAGGGGGTGGACAGCCCCAGCATTTT
CASSLTGGGQPQHF
>TRBV5-6|15|TRBD1|TRBJ2-7|.
TGTGCCAGCAGCTCGGCCGGGACAGGGGATTACGAGCAGTACTTC
CASSSAGTGDYEQYF
>TRBV9|12|.|TRBJ2-7|.
TGTGCCAGCAGCGCCCCTTCCTACGAGCAGTACTTC
CASSAPSYEQYF
>TRBV7-2|15|.|TRBJ1-5|.
TGTGCCAGCAGCTTAAGCAGGGATCGCAATCAGCCCCAGCATTTT
CASSLSRDRNQPQHF
>TRBV2|17|TRBD2|TRBJ2-1|.
TGTGCCAGCATGGCTAGCGGAGCTATAAAGGGGTACAATGAGCAGTTCTTC
CASMASGAIKGYNEQFF
>TRBV7-8|17|TRBD1|TRBJ1-5|.
TGTGCCAGCAGCTTACTCCCGGGACAGGGGGACAATCAGCCCCAGCATTTT
CASSLLPGQGDNQPQHF
>TRBV7-2|16|.|TRBJ2-3|.
TGTGCCAGCAGCTTAGCAGGGATGAGAAACACAGATACGCAGTATTTT
CASSLAGMRNTDTQYF
>TRBV4-2|17|TRBD1|TRBJ2-7|.
TGTGCCAGCAGCCAAGATTGGGGAAGGACAGGAGACTACGAGCAGTACTTC
CASSQDWGRTGDYEQYF
>TRBV2|10|.|TRBJ2-3|few
TGTGCCACCCTGTCAGATACGCAGTATTTT
CATLSDTQYF
>TRBV6-1|16|TRBD1|TRBJ2-7|.
TGTGCCAGCAGTGCCATACAGGGGGTACCCTCCTACGAGCAGTACTTC
CASSAIQGVPSYEQYF
>TRBV21-1|12|.|TRBJ2-7|.
TGTGCCAGCAGCTCCCAGCCTTACGAGCAGTACTTC
CASSSQPYEQYF
>TRBV9|13|TRBD1|TRBJ1-3|once
TGTGCCAGCAGCCCAGGACAGGGGAACACCATATATTTT
CASSPGQGNTIYF
>TRBV6-5|15|TRBD1|TRBJ2-3|.
TGTGCCAGCAGCGACAGGGCCCAGATCACAGATACGCAGTATTTT
CASSDRAQITDTQYF
>TRBV7-6|14|.|TRBJ1-6|.
TGTGCCAGCAGCTCCGGTCTCGGTAATTCACCCCTCCACTTT
CASSSGLGNSPLHF
>TRBV9|14|.|TRBJ1-1|.
TGTGCCAGCAGCGTAGCCGTGGTGGATACTGAAGCTTTCTTT
CASSVAVVDTEAFF
>TRBV11-3|16|TRBD2|TRBJ2-3|.
TGTGCCAGCAGCCCCCCCTTTAGCGGGGGGGCAGATACGCAGTATTTT
CASSPPFSGGADTQYF
>TRBV11-3|15|TRBD1|TRBJ1-2|.
TGTGCCAGCAGCTTTGGGACAGGTTTTTCCCATGGCTACACCTTC
CASSFGTGFSHGYTF
>TRBV4-3|13|.|TRBJ2-7|.
TGCGCCAGCAGCCAGTTCAGAGGGTACGAGCAGTACTTC
CASSQFRGYEQYF
>TRBV7-6|17|TRBD1|TRBJ1-3|.
TGTGCCAGCAGCCAGGGGACAGGGAGTAATGTGGGCAACACCATATATTTT
CASSQGTGSNVGNTIYF
>TRBV9|14|.|TRBJ2-1|.
TGTGCCAGCAGCGTAGTCCCAGGGAGGAATGAGCAGTTCTTC
CASSVVPGRNEQFF
>TRBV19|14|.|TRBJ2-3|.
TGTGCCAGTAGTATGGGTGTTCGGACAGATACGCAGTATTTT
CASSMGVRTDTQYF
>TRBV7-3|16|TRBD1|TRBJ1-2|.
TGTGCCAGCAGCCCAGGACAGGGCCTAGCTAACTATGGCTACACCTTC
CASSPGQGLANYGYTF
>TRBV7-9|17|TRBD2|TRBJ2-2|.
TGTGCCAGCAGCTCGGGACTAGCGGGGGTGAACACCGGGGAGCTGTTTTTT
CASSSGLAGVNTGELFF
>TRBV11-1|17|TRBD2|TRBJ2-3|.
TGTGCCAGCAGCTTCCTAGGGAGCGGGGGGGACACAGATACGCAGTATTTT
CASSFLGSGGDTDTQYF
>TRBV5-6|13|.|TRBJ2-7|.
TGTGCCAGCAGCTTGTCGGCCTCGGGGGAGCAGTACTTC
CASSLSASGEQYF
>TRBV5-1|15|.|TRBJ1-6|.
TGCGCCAGCAGCTTGGGGACAGCCTATAATTCACCCCTCCACTTT
CASSLGTAYNSPLHF